This T cell receptor beta chain was captured in a study of OX40 agonist ivuxolimab in advanced cancers. Study-wide results and limits: In CD8+ T cells, expanded clones were on average more numerous than in CD4+.

Comment on this clone: What it binds is not known.

Patients had blood sampled at baseline and again on cycle 4 day 1 and cycle 7 day 1. The CDR3 length is 15 residues. Germline V gives CDR1 MNHNS, CDR2 SASEGT. V dropped 1 base and J dropped 9 bases, with 16 bases sitting between them. Sequenced by immunoSEQ multiplex PCR; TCRdb stores in-frame clones only, minus some. The sample carries about 80,000 clones, around 90% recorded once. The clonotype originates from an adult with an advanced solid tumor such as melanoma, head and neck, liver or kidney cancer. Sequenced material: CD4+ or CD8+ T cells sorted from blood, taken in a trial of the OX40 agonist ivuxolimab. The rearrangement links TRBV6-1 to TRBJ1-5; possibly TRBD1 for D (5 bases). The CDR3 sequence is CASSEEGSASMPQHF. For the CDR3, the DNA is TGTGCCAGCAGTGAAGAGGGGAGCGCATCGATGCCCCAGCATTTT.